These T cell receptor beta chains were read from a single sample in a study of cytomegalovirus exposure and HLA in healthy donors. The protocol was immunoSEQ multiplex PCR, while the TCRdb copy is restricted to in-frame clones and leaves out a portion. Here the sample spans about 160,000 clones, around four fifths being singletons. Sequenced: PBMCs. The receptors here all came from a boy aged 2-15 years in good health and CMV-seronegative. Each CDR3 is given with its conserved first and last residue. Fields, in order: V gene, J gene, D gene, clone size, CDR3 protein, CDR3 DNA. The D gene is left open where the match is weak. Size is stated for part of the rows, as once, few or many counts, or as a class when the clone is expanded.

V: TRBV7-2; J: TRBJ2-7; D: .; size: .; CDR3: CASSLEGVEQYF; DNA: TGTGCCAGCAGCTTAGAAGGGGTCGAGCAGTACTTC
V: TRBV25-1; J: TRBJ1-2; D: .; size: .; CDR3: CASSLGLGGYTF; DNA: TGTGCCAGCAGTCTGGGGCTGGGGGGCTACACCTTC
V: TRBV2; J: TRBJ2-5; D: .; size: .; CDR3: CASSGTNQETQYF; DNA: TGTGCCAGCTCCGGGACAAACCAAGAGACCCAGTACTTC
V: TRBV4-1; J: TRBJ1-4; D: TRBD1; size: .; CDR3: CASSQDRGELFF; DNA: TGCGCCAGCAGCCAGGACAGGGGCGAACTGTTTTTT
V: TRBV9; J: TRBJ1-2; D: .; size: .; CDR3: CASSAAGTFNYGYTF; DNA: TGTGCCAGCAGCGCAGCCGGGACTTTTAACTATGGCTACACCTTC
V: TRBV4-3; J: TRBJ1-6; D: .; size: .; CDR3: CASSPRRGSPLHF; DNA: TGCGCCAGCAGCCCAAGGAGAGGTTCACCCCTCCACTTT
V: TRBV5-6; J: TRBJ1-4; D: .; size: few; CDR3: CASSLWGRLNEKLFF; DNA: TGTGCCAGCAGCTTGTGGGGCAGATTAAATGAAAAACTGTTTTTT
V: TRBV6-5; J: TRBJ2-2; D: .; size: .; CDR3: CASSGLQGRTGELFF; DNA: TGTGCCAGCAGCGGGCTACAGGGGAGGACCGGGGAGCTGTTTTTT
V: TRBV6-4; J: TRBJ2-2; D: TRBD1; size: .; CDR3: CASKPEQGAKTGELFF; DNA: TGTGCCAGCAAGCCCGAACAGGGGGCTAAGACCGGGGAGCTGTTTTTT
V: TRBV15; J: TRBJ1-2; D: .; size: .; CDR3: CATSGDTSNYGYTF; DNA: TGTGCCACCAGCGGGGACACCTCTAACTATGGCTACACCTTC
V: TRBV7-6; J: TRBJ2-3; D: TRBD2; size: .; CDR3: CASSLEGTSGLTDTQYF; DNA: TGTGCCAGCAGCTTAGAGGGGACTAGCGGACTCACAGATACGCAGTATTTT
V: TRBV28; J: TRBJ1-2; D: .; size: once; CDR3: CASSLSPGADGYTF; DNA: TGTGCCAGCAGTTTAAGTCCAGGGGCCGATGGCTACACCTTC
V: TRBV2; J: TRBJ2-3; D: .; size: .; CDR3: CATTTGYTDTQYF; DNA: TGTGCCACCACAACGGGGTACACAGATACGCAGTATTTT
V: TRBV12-5; J: TRBJ1-1; D: .; size: .; CDR3: CASGGPGGRGNTEAFF; DNA: TGTGCTAGTGGGGGACCGGGGGGCAGGGGGAACACTGAAGCTTTCTTT
V: TRBV6-5; J: TRBJ2-5; D: TRBD1; size: .; CDR3: CASCNTGGWETQYF; DNA: TGTGCCAGCTGTAACACAGGGGGCTGGGAGACCCAGTACTTC
V: TRBV19; J: TRBJ1-3; D: .; size: .; CDR3: CASSVAAGNTIYF; DNA: TGTGCCAGTAGTGTAGCAGCTGGAAACACCATATATTTT
V: TRBV6-1; J: TRBJ1-1; D: TRBD1; size: .; CDR3: CASSEEILDRTNTEAFF; DNA: TGTGCCAGCAGTGAAGAAATTCTGGACAGGACGAACACTGAAGCTTTCTTT
V: TRBV30; J: TRBJ2-7; D: TRBD1; size: .; CDR3: CAWSAGQGAYEQYF; DNA: TGTGCCTGGAGCGCCGGACAGGGGGCGTACGAGCAGTACTTC
V: TRBV6-1; J: TRBJ2-5; D: .; size: .; CDR3: CARKADPETQYF; DNA: TGTGCCAGGAAAGCGGACCCAGAGACCCAGTACTTC
V: TRBV5-1; J: TRBJ1-2; D: .; size: .; CDR3: CASSLGGGDGYTF; DNA: TGCGCCAGCAGCTTGGGGGGGGGCGATGGCTACACCTTC
V: TRBV5-1; J: TRBJ2-7; D: .; size: .; CDR3: CASSLGQENYEQYF; DNA: TGCGCCAGCAGCTTGGGACAGGAAAACTACGAGCAGTACTTC
V: TRBV5-6; J: TRBJ2-7; D: .; size: .; CDR3: CASSLGDWEQYF; DNA: TGTGCCAGCAGCTTGGGTGACTGGGAGCAGTACTTC
V: TRBV5-1; J: TRBJ2-3; D: TRBD2; size: .; CDR3: CASSPRAGATDTQYF; DNA: TGCGCCAGCAGCCCTAGAGCGGGGGCCACAGATACGCAGTATTTT
V: TRBV28; J: TRBJ2-1; D: .; size: .; CDR3: CASSLPPAGHNEQFF; DNA: TGTGCCAGCAGTCTCCCCCCGGCAGGGCACAATGAGCAGTTCTTC
V: TRBV5-1; J: TRBJ2-1; D: TRBD1; size: .; CDR3: CASSPGQGYNEQFF; DNA: TGCGCCAGCAGCCCGGGACAGGGCTACAATGAGCAGTTCTTC
V: TRBV11-3; J: TRBJ2-1; D: .; size: .; CDR3: CASSPGHGSYNEQFF; DNA: TGTGCCAGCAGCCCAGGACATGGCTCCTACAATGAGCAGTTCTTC
V: TRBV25-1; J: TRBJ1-2; D: TRBD1; size: .; CDR3: CASSPPGLDRGHRSGYTF; DNA: TGTGCCAGCAGCCCCCCCGGGTTGGACAGGGGGCATAGGAGTGGCTACACCTTC
V: TRBV27; J: TRBJ2-7; D: TRBD2; size: .; CDR3: CASSLSEAGASYEQYF; DNA: TGTGCCAGCAGTTTATCGGAAGCGGGAGCGTCCTACGAGCAGTACTTC
V: TRBV4-3; J: TRBJ2-2; D: TRBD2; size: few; CDR3: CASSQPPPGAGGPSGELFF; DNA: TGCGCCAGCAGCCAACCCCCCCCCGGGGCGGGGGGGCCAAGCGGGGAGCTGTTTTTT
V: TRBV19; J: TRBJ1-5; D: .; size: .; CDR3: CASSPGGDSSNQPQHF; DNA: TGTGCCAGTAGTCCCGGCGGTGACTCGAGCAATCAGCCCCAGCATTTT
V: TRBV4-3; J: TRBJ2-3; D: TRBD2; size: .; CDR3: CASSQAPGLATDTQYF; DNA: TGCGCCAGCAGCCAAGCCCCGGGACTAGCAACAGATACGCAGTATTTT
V: TRBV7-9; J: TRBJ2-1; D: TRBD1; size: .; CDR3: CASTLGQDYNEQFF; DNA: TGTGCCAGCACCCTCGGACAGGACTACAATGAGCAGTTCTTC
V: TRBV25-1; J: TRBJ2-5; D: TRBD2; size: .; CDR3: CASSELEREGTQYF; DNA: TGTGCCAGCAGTGAATTAGAGCGGGAGGGGACCCAGTACTTC
V: TRBV13; J: TRBJ1-2; D: TRBD1; size: .; CDR3: CASSLTGDYGYTF; DNA: TGTGCCAGCAGCCTGACAGGGGACTATGGCTACACCTTC
V: TRBV11-2; J: TRBJ2-5; D: TRBD2; size: .; CDR3: CASRPTSGGAGQETQYF; DNA: TGTGCCAGCAGACCAACTAGCGGGGGGGCAGGACAAGAGACCCAGTACTTC
V: TRBV5-6; J: TRBJ2-2; D: TRBD1; size: .; CDR3: CASTTGTANTGELFF; DNA: TGTGCCAGCACCACCGGGACAGCGAACACCGGGGAGCTGTTTTTT
V: TRBV5-1; J: TRBJ2-1; D: TRBD2; size: .; CDR3: CASSSVLAGEYNEQFF; DNA: TGCGCCAGCAGCTCAGTGCTAGCGGGGGAGTACAATGAGCAGTTCTTC
V: TRBV7-7; J: TRBJ2-2; D: TRBD2; size: .; CDR3: CASSLRTSGAGELFF; DNA: TGTGCCAGCAGCCTCCGGACTAGCGGGGCCGGGGAGCTGTTTTTT
V: TRBV6-6; J: TRBJ1-2; D: .; size: .; CDR3: CASSYRGFDGYTF; DNA: TGTGCCAGCAGTTACAGAGGGTTCGATGGCTACACCTTC
V: TRBV15; J: TRBJ1-6; D: .; size: .; CDR3: CATSRDIRDSPLHF; DNA: TGTGCCACCAGCAGAGACATTCGGGATTCACCCCTCCACTTT
V: TRBV15; J: TRBJ2-1; D: .; size: .; CDR3: CATSRPFWPSYNEQFF; DNA: TGTGCCACCAGCAGGCCGTTTTGGCCTTCCTACAATGAGCAGTTCTTC
V: TRBV21-1; J: TRBJ2-7; D: .; size: few; CDR3: CASVHFDLYEQYF; DNA: TGTGCCAGCGTCCACTTCGATCTCTACGAGCAGTACTTC
V: TRBV9; J: TRBJ2-7; D: TRBD2; size: .; CDR3: CASSPASGRDSYEQYF; DNA: TGTGCCAGCAGCCCAGCTAGCGGGAGGGACTCCTACGAGCAGTACTTC